The 17 T cell receptor beta chains given below trace back to one sample, sequenced in a study of cytomegalovirus exposure and HLA in healthy donors (TCRdb year 2017). The receptor library was made with the immunoSEQ multiplex PCR assay. A mixture of 60 forward primers for TCR Vbeta segments and 13 reverse primers for TCR Jbeta segments was used in the multiplex PCR. In its TCRdb copy, this immuneACCESS table keeps in-frame sequences only and misses some clones. Where compared with another copy, unresolved V genes explain less than half of these, and the others have no known cause. This sample gives around 200,000 clones in total; 70% to 80% of them show up just once. 1.9% of the sample is in the top ten clones. Specimen: PBMCs. Receptor source: a man aged 25 to 40 in good health and CMV-seronegative.

Points on this clone: Other DNA sequences from this sample encode an identical CDR3 as well. This rearrangement joins TRBV6-5 to TRBJ1-4, with a weak D call TRBD1 (6 bases). Germline CDR1 reads MNHEY; CDR2 reads SVGAGI. The CDR3 contains 14 residues. Trimming shortened V by 3 bases and J by 5 bases, and 10 bases separated the two germline ends. The DNA of the CDR3 is TGTGCCAGCAGTTATCTAGGACAGAATGAAAAACTGTTTTTT. Its translation: CASSYLGQNEKLFF.

CDR3 sequence: CAGRTGMEQYF. As DNA, the CDR3 is TGTGCCGGAAGGACAGGGATGGAGCAGTACTTC. This chain connects TRBV5-4 to TRBJ2-7; 8 bases are shared with TRBD1. In germline, CDR1 is SGHNT, CDR2 YYREEE (reference sequence). The CDR3 is 11 amino acids. V dropped 10 bases and J dropped 7; count of bases not matched to a gene: 7.

The rearrangement links TRBV7-2 to TRBJ2-7; D perhaps matches TRBD1 (6 bases). The CDR3 consists of 14 residues. Trimming stripped 0 bases from V and 4 bases from J, with 10 bases between. Germline-derived CDR1 and CDR2 are SGHTA and FQGNSA. DNA of the CDR3: TGTGCCAGCAGCTTAGCGGACAGCGGATACGAGCAGTACTTC. This translates into CASSLADSGYEQYF.

V gene TRBV27 combines with J gene TRBJ1-5, with no clear D. The CDR3 loop spans 12 amino acids. V was cut by 5 bases and J by 9 bases, with 11 bases left in between. Germline V gives CDR1 MNHEY, CDR2 SMNVEV (reference sequence). The CDR3 sequence is CASSPSLWPQHF. CDR3 nucleotide sequence: TGTGCCAGCAGTCCCTCGTTGTGGCCCCAGCATTTT.

The chain recombines TRBV10-2 with TRBJ2-7; tentative D call: TRBD2 (6 bases). Deletions cut 2 bases from V and 0 bases from J, with 11 bases between. The CDR3 runs to 15 residues. Germline assignment: CDR1 WSHSY and CDR2 SAAADI. CDR3 region: CASSEAAGSSYEQYF. The DNA for the CDR3 is TGCGCCAGCAGTGAGGCAGCCGGGAGCTCCTACGAGCAGTACTTC.

The chain is built from TRBV28 and TRBJ2-7; 8 bases are a match to TRBD1. Germline lookup yields CDR1 MDHEN and CDR2 SYDVKM. The CDR3 is made up of 15 amino acids. After removal of 4 bases from V and 7 bases from J, the junction contained 12 bases not matched to a gene. CDR3 in DNA: TGTGCCAGCAGTTCTGACAGGGGTGTTGTTCTAGAGCAGTACTTC. Translated: CASSSDRGVVLEQYF.

The gene calls are TRBV29-1 and TRBJ1-1; maybe TRBD1 (5 bases). The CDR3 is 13 amino acids. The germline V gene has CDR1 SQVTM and CDR2 ANQGSEA. V lost 1 base and J lost 6, with 12 bases in between. CDR3 sequence (DNA): TGCAGCGTTGAAGCACCACTCAGGGCTGAAGCTTTCTTT. Its translation is CSVEAPLRAEAFF.

The rearrangement uses TRBV9 and TRBJ2-7; a weak D match, TRBD2 (5 bases). This CDR3 comprises 12 residues. Germline CDR1 reads SGDLS; CDR2 reads YYNGEE. Trimming shortened V by 4 bases and J by 6 bases, and 11 bases separated the two germline ends. The CDR3 DNA sequence: TGTGCCAGCAGCCCCCGCGGGCGCGAGCAGTACTTC. Translation: CASSPRGREQYF.

J is TRBJ1-5 and V is TRBV7-9, with TRBD1 matching over 8 bases. Germline loops: CDR1 SEHNR, CDR2 FQNEAQ (reference sequence). J gave up 10 bases and V 0 bases, and 2 bases lay outside the gene matches. The CDR3 contains 13 residues. The CDR3 DNA reads TGTGCCAGCAGCTTAGCCCCAGGGGGCCCCCAGCATTTT. This codes for CASSLAPGGPQHF.

V gene TRBV28 combines with J gene TRBJ2-5, with D perhaps matching TRBD1 (5 bases). Matching the DNA end better, TRBJ2-7 makes the J call doubtful. The germline V gene encodes CDR1 MDHEN and CDR2 SYDVKM. The CDR3 is 14 residues long. The chain's CDR3 is CASSFQGWFYEQYF. In nucleotides, the CDR3 is TGTGCCAGCAGTTTCCAGGGTTGGTTCTACGAGCAGTACTTC.

V is TRBV11-2 and J is TRBJ1-4; D unresolved. Trimming took 1 base from V and 7 from J, leaving 10 bases between them. This CDR3 spans 14 amino acids. Germline loops: CDR1 SGHAT, CDR2 FQNNGV. CDR3: CASSLGLRSEKLFF. The DNA of the CDR3 is TGTGCCAGCAGCTTAGGGTTACGGTCTGAAAAACTGTTTTTT.

CDR3 region: CASSLRWTGGSSNQPQHF. DNA for the CDR3: TGTGCCAGCAGTTTAAGGTGGACAGGGGGGTCCAGCAATCAGCCCCAGCATTTT. The genes are TRBV28 and TRBJ1-5; 10 bases fit TRBD1. The CDR3 is made up of 18 amino acids. V lost 2 bases and J lost 1; bases outside the gene matches: 8. CDR1 MDHEN and CDR2 SYDVKM come from the germline V gene. Combining the CDR3 with reference TRBV28 and TRBJ1-5 gives the whole variable domain DVKVTQSSRYLVKRTGEKVFLECVQDMDHENMFWYRQDPGLGLRLIYFSYDVKMKEKGDIPEGYSVSREKKERFSLILESASTNQTSMYLCASSLRWTGGSSNQPQHFGDGTRLSIL.

The chain links TRBV19 to TRBJ1-4; 9 bases map to TRBD1. The CDR3 contains 14 residues. Trimming cost V 11 bases and J 5 bases; bases outside gene matches: 9. Germline CDR1 LNHDA, CDR2 SQIVND (reference sequence). The CDR3 nucleotides are TGTGCCTCAAAGGGACAGGGCCGGAATGAAAAACTGTTTTTT. Protein product: CASKGQGRNEKLFF.

The rearrangement uses TRBV7-2 and TRBJ2-1; TRBD1 might be the D (5 bases). Germline V lookup: CDR1 SGHTA, CDR2 FQGNSA. The CDR3 totals 16 residues. Trimming cost V 1 base and J 7 bases, with 17 bases left between them. DNA for the CDR3: TGTGCCAGCAGCTTAGTCGACAGAGTACTTCGTAATGAGCAGTTCTTC. Its translation: CASSLVDRVLRNEQFF.

The chain couples TRBV29-1 to TRBJ1-5; 11 positions agree with TRBD1. Germline loops: CDR1 SQVTM, CDR2 ANQGSEA. Trimming at V came to 4 bases and at J to 3 bases, leaving 2 bases not matched to a gene. The CDR3 has 14 residues. The DNA for the CDR3 is TGCAGCGTTGGGGACAGGGGGTCCAATCAGCCCCAGCATTTT. Translating gives CSVGDRGSNQPQHF.

The chain is built from TRBV5-1 and TRBJ2-1; perhaps TRBD1 as D (6 bases). The CDR3 totals 14 residues. With 4 bases removed from V and 6 bases from J, the gap between germline ends came to 14 bases. The germline V gene encodes CDR1 SGHRS and CDR2 YFSETQ. The CDR3 sequence is CASSTAGQTNEQFF. The CDR3 nucleotides are TGCGCCAGCAGCACTGCAGGACAGACCAATGAGCAGTTCTTC.

J is TRBJ2-7 and V is TRBV5-6; TRBD1 matches at 8 bases. The V gene's germline CDR1 is SGHDT and CDR2 YYEEEE. The CDR3 is made up of 13 amino acids. The V segment lost 4 bases and the J segment 3 bases; nucleotides outside the gene matches: 3. CDR3 sequence: CASSIDRGYEQYF. The CDR3 DNA sequence: TGTGCCAGCAGCATCGACAGGGGCTACGAGCAGTACTTC. The variable domain in full, completed from reference TRBV5-6 and TRBJ2-7, reads DAGVTQSPTHLIKTRGQQVTLRCSPKSGHDTVSWYQQALGQGPQFIFQYYEEEERQRGNFPDRFSGHQFPNYSSELNVNALLLGDSALYLCASSIDRGYEQYFGPGTRLTVT.